The clone carrying this T cell receptor beta chain was recorded once. Its antigen remains unknown. This specimen belongs to a study of pediatric ulcerative colitis. Here immunoSEQ multiplex PCR was the method, and the copy in TCRdb shows in-frame clones only, minus some. Of 9,000 to 10,000 clones in the sample, 88% are singletons; the top ten hold approximately 6.8%. Study results and caveats: Total lymphocyte DNA, not sorted subsets, was the template.

The junction had 7 bases not matched to a gene; V was cut back by 0 bases and J by 5 bases. This CDR3 is built from 15 residues. Per the germline V gene, CDR1 is SGHDT and CDR2 is YYEEEE. This chain connects TRBV5-6 to TRBJ2-5; 7 bases are a match to TRBD2. The sample was blood. This TCR was sampled from a girl between 10 and 17 years old with moderate ulcerative colitis. CDR3 sequence (DNA): TGTGCCAGCAGCTTGGGGACTAGTTTTTCCGAGACCCAGTACTTC. It yields the protein CASSLGTSFSETQYF.